The following is a TCR beta chain sequence with its context. Its antigen is unknown. This CDR3 contains 14 residues. The ends lost 6 bases at V and 4 bases at J; junction bases unmatched: 4. Germline V gives CDR1 MNHNS, CDR2 SASEGT. The data were obtained in a study of cytomegalovirus exposure and HLA in healthy donors. Notes on the study in general: Cytomegalovirus status was reportedly diagnosed by the classifier with high specificity and sensitivity. Rarity characterized most TCR sequences, yet some public TCRs appeared in many donors. Confirmation was obtained in vitro that a few CMV-associated chains are specific for CMV antigens.

13 Jbeta primers and 60 Vbeta primers were used for the PCR. Assay used: immunoSEQ multiplex PCR; TCRdb lists only in-frame clones, some missing. Of some 150,000 clones listed, roughly 85% are singletons. This sequence joins TRBV6-1 and TRBJ2-2, with TRBD2 identical over 8 bases. The TCR sequence derives from a man aged 35-49 years in good health and CMV-seronegative. The sequenced material came from PBMCs. CDR3 nucleotide sequence: TGTGCCAGCAGACCCGGGGGGGCCACCGGGGAGCTGTTTTTT. It encodes CASRPGGATGELFF.